This TCR beta chain was recorded in a study of cytomegalovirus exposure and HLA in healthy donors. J lost 6 bases, V lost 5 bases, and 7 bases had no gene match. Germline CDR1 reads WSHSY; CDR2 reads SAAADI. CDR3 length: 14 amino acids. 13 Jbeta primers and 60 Vbeta primers were used for the PCR. Measured with immunoSEQ multiplex PCR; TCRdb has only the in-frame clones, and not every one. Its table records 75,000 to 95,000 clones. This sequence originates from a woman aged 55-75 years in good health and CMV-seronegative. The specimen sequenced was PBMCs. This chain links TRBV10-2 with TRBJ1-2; 9 bases line up with TRBD1. The CDR3 reads CASSWDRERNGYTF. The DNA of the CDR3 is TGCGCCAGCAGTTGGGACAGGGAAAGAAATGGCTACACCTTC.